This section outlines one TCR beta chain sequence together with its context. This sample was included in a study of cytomegalovirus exposure and HLA in healthy donors. V dropped 3 bases and J dropped 6 bases, with 14 bases sitting between them. Germline V gives CDR1 GTSNPN, CDR2 SVGIG (reference sequence). The length of the CDR3 is 13 residues. PCR employed 60 Vbeta and 13 Jbeta primers. The data were produced by immunoSEQ multiplex PCR, yet TCRdb's version contains in-frame clones alone and is incomplete. In the table there are fewer than 150,000 clones, 70% to 80% of which are singletons. The sequenced sample was PBMCs. This sequence originates from a man aged 25 to 40 in good health and CMV-seronegative. The chain links TRBV30 to TRBJ1-2; the D gene is possibly TRBD1 (5 bases). This CDR3 is CAWRESGGDGYTF. The CDR3 DNA is TGTGCCTGGAGAGAATCCGGGGGTGATGGCTACACCTTC.